This T cell receptor beta chain originates from a study of T-cell reconstitution after alpha-beta-depleted transplantation in children. As to this clonotype: Its target is unknown.

Study-level findings and limits: Alpha-beta T cells present about two months after transplant were reported to originate from several hundred expanded graft clones.

The CDR3 is 15 residues long. With V trimmed by 1 base and J by 12 bases, 15 bases remained unmatched. Germline CDR1 and CDR2: MGHRA and YSYEKL. Preparation of the TCRbeta library involved a method that used unique molecular identifiers. Each CDR3 protein gets one entry after TCRdb re-called the PCR reads with MiXCR. The sample carries approximately 230,000 distinct CDR3 sequences, 20% to 30% recorded once. The sample here was PBMCs, taken before TCRalphabeta/CD19-depleted stem cell transplant. The receptor's source is a girl aged 2 to 9 with Fanconi anemia, due to receive a stem cell transplant. This sequence joins TRBV4-1 and TRBJ2-7; 7 positions match TRBD2. The CDR3 here is CASSQVGRGGGSRYF. The CDR3 coding sequence is TGCGCCAGCAGCCAAGTAGGGAGGGGAGGCGGGAGCCGGTACTTC.